A single sample gave rise to the 19 T cell receptor beta chains below, sequenced in a study of shared clonotypes between healthy human individuals. Generated by immunoSEQ multiplex PCR, the TCRdb table keeps only in-frame clones and is missing some. The table shows hundreds of thousands of clones, with around 80% occurring only once. The sequencing input was PBMCs. Source of these receptors: a middle-aged woman in good health. Some clones in this sample may be carry-over from other donors' samples.

This clone was counted once. The chain employs TRBV19 and TRBJ2-1; D ambiguous. The CDR3 is 13 amino acids. V lost 6 bases to trimming and J lost 3 bases, with 9 bases between them. Germline loops: CDR1 LNHDA, CDR2 SQIVND (reference sequence). The chain's CDR3 is CASSVEYYNEQFF. For the CDR3, the DNA is TGTGCCAGTAGCGTGGAATACTACAATGAGCAGTTCTTC.

The genes are TRBV11-2 and TRBJ2-7, with D perhaps matching TRBD2 (6 bases). The CDR3 runs to 13 residues. In germline, CDR1 is SGHAT, CDR2 FQNNGV. Trimming shortened V by 5 bases and J by 4 bases, and 12 bases separated the two germline ends. The DNA for the CDR3 is TGTGCCAGCAGCCCGGGTAGCGGTTACGAGCAGTACTTC. Its translation is CASSPGSGYEQYF.

The CDR3 region has the DNA TGTGCCAGCAGCTTGGCTCTCTCCGGTACGCAGTATTTT. It encodes CASSLALSGTQYF. The genes are TRBV5-6 and TRBJ2-3; D call uncertain. This CDR3 comprises 13 residues. Germline V gene sequence: CDR1 SGHDT, CDR2 YYEEEE. The V gene lost 0 bases and the J gene lost 8 bases, with 10 bases spanning the gap. Combining the CDR3 with reference TRBV5-6 and TRBJ2-3 gives the whole variable domain DAGVTQSPTHLIKTRGQQVTLRCSPKSGHDTVSWYQQALGQGPQFIFQYYEEEERQRGNFPDRFSGHQFPNYSSELNVNALLLGDSALYLCASSLALSGTQYFGPGTRLTVL.

This chain links TRBV29-1 with TRBJ2-5; TRBD1 agrees at 7 bases. Looked up from germline, CDR1 is SQVTM and CDR2 is ANQGSEA. J lost 5 bases, V lost 8 bases, and 5 bases had no gene match. The CDR3 has 11 residues. The CDR3 here is CSLARGETQYF. The DNA of the CDR3 is TGCAGCCTGGCCAGGGGGGAGACCCAGTACTTC.

This chain links TRBV7-9 with TRBJ2-7; TRBD2 matches 11 bases. The CDR3 has 17 residues. Germline lookup yields CDR1 SEHNR and CDR2 FQNEAQ (reference sequence). The J segment lost 3 bases and the V segment lost 1 base, leaving 8 bases of the junction unmatched. The CDR3: CASSLGVGTSGLYEQYF. In DNA form, the CDR3 reads TGTGCCAGCAGCTTAGGAGTAGGGACTAGCGGACTCTACGAGCAGTACTTC.

The J gene is TRBJ1-5, the V gene TRBV6-1; D is uncertain. Germline V lookup: CDR1 MNHNS, CDR2 SASEGT. CDR3 length: 13 amino acids. The V and J ends lost 7 bases and 3 bases respectively, with 10 bases between them. The CDR3 bases are TGTGCCAGCACCTGGCAGGCCAATCAGCCCCAGCATTTT. Its translation: CASTWQANQPQHF.

CDR3 region: CASSPGGTDTQYF. The CDR3 bases are TGTGCCAGCAGCCCGGGAGGAACAGATACGCAGTATTTT. This sequence joins TRBV9 and TRBJ2-3, with 7 bases that match TRBD2. Germline loops: CDR1 SGDLS, CDR2 YYNGEE. The CDR3 contains 13 residues. V shed 4 bases and J 3 bases; nucleotides not matched to a gene: 2.

The chain joins TRBV7-3 to TRBJ2-3; possible D gene TRBD1, 6 bases. The germline CDR1 and CDR2 sequences are SGHTA and FQGTGA. V lost 4 bases to trimming and J lost 0 bases, with 11 bases between them. This CDR3 comprises 15 residues. In nucleotides, the CDR3 is TGTGCCAGCAGCTATGGGACATCTAGCACAGATACGCAGTATTTT. As protein: CASSYGTSSTDTQYF. Variable domain in full (rest from reference TRBV7-3 and TRBJ2-3): GAGVSQTPSNKVTEKGKYVELRCDPISGHTALYWYRQSLGQGPEFLIYFQGTGAADDSGLPNDRFFAVRPEGSVSTLKIQRTERGDSAVYLCASSYGTSSTDTQYFGPGTRLTVL.

The V and J genes are TRBV29-1 and TRBJ1-2; D remains ambiguous. The ends were cut back, 4 bases at V and 2 bases at J, with 11 bases in the middle. The germline gives CDR1 SQVTM, CDR2 ANQGSEA. There are 13 residues in the CDR3. CDR3 sequence reads: CSVAVGGNYGYTF. The CDR3 DNA follows: TGCAGCGTTGCAGTGGGAGGAAACTATGGCTACACCTTC. Using reference TRBV29-1 and TRBJ1-2 for the parts outside the CDR3, the full variable domain is SAVISQKPSRDICQRGTSLTIQCQVDSQVTMMFWYRQQPGQSLTLIATANQGSEATYESGFVIDKFPISRPNLTFSTLTVSNMSPEDSSIYLCSVAVGGNYGYTFGSGTRLTVV.

The rearrangement uses TRBV7-9 and TRBJ2-6, with no clear D. Trimming removed 5 bases from V and 2 bases from J, with 7 bases in between. Germline lookup yields CDR1 SEHNR and CDR2 FQNEAQ (reference sequence). There are 14 residues in the CDR3. For the CDR3, the DNA is TGTGCCAGCAGCCCGGTAGCTGGGGCCAACGTCCTGACTTTC. As protein: CASSPVAGANVLTF.

This clone was counted at least ten times. The J gene is TRBJ1-6, the V gene TRBV30; D unclear. V lost 8 bases and J lost 10, with 21 bases in between. CDR1 GTSNPN and CDR2 SVGIG come from the germline V gene (reference sequence). This CDR3 has 14 residues. The CDR3 here is CASTAGNPGSPLHF. The CDR3 DNA follows: TGTGCCAGTACGGCGGGAAACCCGGGGTCACCCCTCCACTTT.

The chain recombines TRBV5-1 with TRBJ2-1; D unresolved. V lost 0 bases and J lost 6, with 19 bases in between. Germline assignment: CDR1 SGHRS and CDR2 YFSETQ. The CDR3 is made up of 17 amino acids. This CDR3 is CASSLGGTSLGRNEQFF. CDR3 in DNA: TGCGCCAGCAGCTTGGGAGGAACCTCCCTCGGACGCAATGAGCAGTTCTTC. Supplemented by reference TRBV5-1 and TRBJ2-1, the full variable domain reads KAGVTQTPRYLIKTRGQQVTLSCSPISGHRSVSWYQQTPGQGLQFLFEYFSETQRNKGNFPGRFSGRQFSNSRSEMNVSTLELGDSALYLCASSLGGTSLGRNEQFFGPGTRLTVL.

This chain links TRBV6-5 with TRBJ1-3; the D is unclear. Per the germline V gene, CDR1 is MNHEY and CDR2 is SVGAGI. The CDR3 is 13 residues long. With 8 bases removed from V and 4 bases from J, the gap between germline ends came to 12 bases. DNA for the CDR3: TGTGCCAGCTCACAAGCAGGAGGAAACACCATATATTTT. It codes for CASSQAGGNTIYF.

This sequence joins TRBV5-3 and TRBJ2-7; D gene unclear. TRBV5-3 is designated an ORF whose function remains uncertain. The CDR3 has 15 amino acids. Trimming took off 4 bases at V and 0 bases at J, with 14 bases between the two ends. CDR3: CARSPSRRSSYEQYF. The CDR3, as DNA: TGTGCCAGAAGCCCGTCCCGACGGAGCTCCTACGAGCAGTACTTC.

The J gene is TRBJ2-3, the V gene TRBV7-2; D is unresolved. The germline gives CDR1 SGHTA, CDR2 FQGNSA. The germline V and J ends were trimmed by 6 bases and 3 bases, with 7 bases remaining between them. This CDR3 has 12 residues. This chain's CDR3 is CASSARTDTQYF. The CDR3 DNA is TGTGCCAGCAGTGCTAGGACAGATACGCAGTATTTT.

The genes are TRBV29-1 and TRBJ1-4, with 9 positions matching TRBD1. Germline CDR1 and CDR2: SQVTM and ANQGSEA. Trimming removed 5 bases from V and 0 bases from J; junction bases left unmatched: 7. The CDR3 spans 16 residues. The CDR3 reads CSVTGQGDPTNEKLFF. DNA for the CDR3: TGCAGCGTTACGGGACAGGGAGATCCAACTAATGAAAAACTGTTTTTT. Complete variable domain (other parts from reference TRBV29-1 and TRBJ1-4): SAVISQKPSRDICQRGTSLTIQCQVDSQVTMMFWYRQQPGQSLTLIATANQGSEATYESGFVIDKFPISRPNLTFSTLTVSNMSPEDSSIYLCSVTGQGDPTNEKLFFGSGTQLSVL.

The J gene is TRBJ2-7, the V gene TRBV27, with D possibly TRBD2 on 6 matching bases. Germline CDR1 MNHEY, CDR2 SMNVEV (reference sequence). The CDR3 has 15 amino acids. The V end was cut by 5 bases, the J end by 9 bases, with 23 bases between. CDR3 residues: CASSISSGPQGGQYF. The CDR3 DNA reads as TGTGCCAGCAGTATCAGTAGCGGCCCCCAAGGCGGGCAGTACTTC.

The V gene is TRBV13, the J gene TRBJ1-4, with 7 bases aligning to TRBD1. The germline V gene has CDR1 PRHDT and CDR2 FYEKMQ (reference sequence). The V segment lost 0 bases and the J segment 6 bases; nucleotides outside the gene matches: 1. There are 14 residues in the CDR3. CDR3 loop: CASSLGGGYEKLFF. CDR3 nucleotide sequence: TGTGCCAGCAGCTTAGGAGGGGGCTATGAAAAACTGTTTTTT.

CDR3 nucleotides: TGTGCCAGCAGTTTCCCCCCCACTGCCGCCGAGCAGTACTTC. This sequence encodes CASSFPPTAAEQYF. This chain connects TRBV28 to TRBJ2-5; D ambiguous. The end of the DNA is better explained by TRBJ2-7, so the J call may be wrong. Germline V gene lookup returns CDR1 MDHEN and CDR2 SYDVKM. CDR3 size: 14 residues.